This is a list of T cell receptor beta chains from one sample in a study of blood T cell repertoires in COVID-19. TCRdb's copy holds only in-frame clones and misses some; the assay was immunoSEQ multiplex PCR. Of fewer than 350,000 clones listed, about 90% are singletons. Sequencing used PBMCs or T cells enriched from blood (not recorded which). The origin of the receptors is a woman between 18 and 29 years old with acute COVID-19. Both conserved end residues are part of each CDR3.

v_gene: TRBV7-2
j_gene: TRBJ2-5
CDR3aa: CASSLARTRGETQYF

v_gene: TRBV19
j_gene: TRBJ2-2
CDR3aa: CASSSRTTTGELFF

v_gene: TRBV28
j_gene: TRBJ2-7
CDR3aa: CASSLTPYEQYF

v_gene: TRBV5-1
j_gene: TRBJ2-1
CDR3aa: CASSLSGRDYNEQFF

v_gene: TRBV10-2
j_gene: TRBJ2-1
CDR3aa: CASNGPGSNNEQFF

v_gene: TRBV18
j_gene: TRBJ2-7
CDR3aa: CASSPDGVAWEQYF

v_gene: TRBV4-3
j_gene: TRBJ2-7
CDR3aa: CATSITGSYEQYF

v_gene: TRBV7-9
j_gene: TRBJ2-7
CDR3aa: CASSSYLYEQYF

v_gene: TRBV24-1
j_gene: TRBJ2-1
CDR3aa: CATSDPRQGASEQFF

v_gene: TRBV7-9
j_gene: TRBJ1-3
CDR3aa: CASSLQGTGNTIYF

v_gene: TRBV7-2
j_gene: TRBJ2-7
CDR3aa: CASSLGAGYEQYF

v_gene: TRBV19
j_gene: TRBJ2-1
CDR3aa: CASSIGGGLAGGPRNEQFF

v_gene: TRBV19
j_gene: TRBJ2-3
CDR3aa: CASSIIKRDTQYF

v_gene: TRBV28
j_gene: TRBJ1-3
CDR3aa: CASSLLDSSGNTIYF

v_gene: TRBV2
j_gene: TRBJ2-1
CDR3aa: CASSYLSSYNEQFF